This T cell receptor beta chain was captured in a study of T cell repertoires in cytomegalovirus infection. Study details: Use of recently identified HLA-C-restricted and well-studied HLA-B-restricted CMV epitopes was part of the study. From public TCR beta signatures came an indication of both CMV infection and matching HLA type. General study points: Predominance within the ex vivo response was attributable to HLA-C-restricted CMV-specific TCR beta clonotypes.

TCRdb fed the reads into MiXCR, producing one record per CDR3 protein. The sample holds approximately 56,000 distinct CDR3 sequences, around 20% seen once. Notes on this clonotype: Its antigen is still unknown. At one of its ends the junction is not consistent with the germline gene, which may arise from a read error.

The sequencing here drew on CD8+ T cells from cultured PBMCs, taken from culture after CMV antigen stimulation. The sequence derives from a human donor in good health (CMV status not recorded). Some clones in this sample may be carry-over from other donors' samples.

The CDR3 DNA reads as TGTGACAGCAGTGGTTGGGGGTCTGGAAACACCATATATTTT. Residues: CDSSGWGSGNTIYF. This chain joins TRBV6-1 and TRBJ1-3; possible D gene TRBD1, 5 bases. This CDR3 region has 14 residues. Germline assignment: CDR1 MNHNS and CDR2 SASEGT.